The rows below give T cell receptor beta chains drawn from one sample of a study of blood T cell repertoires in COVID-19. The assay was immunoSEQ multiplex PCR, and TCRdb's table has in-frame clones only and misses some. The data show about 260,000 clones, 86% seen once. Sequencing was carried out using peripheral blood. The receptors were sampled from a man aged 25 to 45 with active or convalescent COVID-19. The CDR3 runs from the conserved cysteine through the conserved F or W. Each record gives: J gene, clone size, D gene, V gene, CDR3 protein, CDR3 DNA. The D gene is left open where the match is weak. Rows give clone size only sometimes, using once, few, many, or a class for an expanded clone.

j_gene: TRBJ1-2
abundance: NA
d_gene: NA
v_gene: TRBV6-5
CDR3aa: CASSRRDAWDYGYTF
CDR3nt: TGTGCCAGCAGCCGGCGGGACGCCTGGGACTATGGCTACACCTTC

j_gene: TRBJ2-7
abundance: NA
d_gene: NA
v_gene: TRBV4-2
CDR3aa: CASSQNRDSPSYEQYF
CDR3nt: TGTGCCAGCAGCCAAAACCGGGATTCGCCGAGCTACGAGCAGTACTTC

j_gene: TRBJ2-5
abundance: NA
d_gene: NA
v_gene: TRBV27
CDR3aa: CASSFSIQETQYF
CDR3nt: TGTGCCAGCAGTTTCAGTATCCAAGAGACCCAGTACTTC

j_gene: TRBJ1-3
abundance: NA
d_gene: NA
v_gene: TRBV11-2
CDR3aa: CASSHSGTIYF
CDR3nt: TGTGCCAGCAGCCACTCTGGTACCATATATTTT

j_gene: TRBJ1-2
abundance: NA
d_gene: TRBD1
v_gene: TRBV6-5
CDR3aa: CASTAGQGAFYGYTF
CDR3nt: TGTGCCAGCACCGCGGGACAGGGGGCTTTCTATGGCTACACCTTC

j_gene: TRBJ1-1
abundance: once
d_gene: NA
v_gene: TRBV5-1
CDR3aa: CASSHRGGMNTEAFF
CDR3nt: TGCGCCAGCAGCCACCGAGGAGGGATGAACACTGAAGCTTTCTTT

j_gene: TRBJ2-7
abundance: NA
d_gene: NA
v_gene: TRBV2
CDR3aa: CASRVEWPEQYF
CDR3nt: TGTGCCAGCAGGGTCGAATGGCCCGAGCAGTACTTC

j_gene: TRBJ1-1
abundance: NA
d_gene: NA
v_gene: TRBV20-1
CDR3aa: CSASGTGVRANTEAFF
CDR3nt: TGCAGTGCTAGTGGGACGGGGGTCCGGGCGAACACTGAAGCTTTCTTT

j_gene: TRBJ1-2
abundance: NA
d_gene: NA
v_gene: TRBV6-7
CDR3aa: CASSSPGGNYGYTF
CDR3nt: TGTGCCAGCAGTTCCCCCGGGGGGAACTATGGCTACACCTTC

j_gene: TRBJ1-2
abundance: NA
d_gene: NA
v_gene: TRBV3-1/TRBV3-2
CDR3aa: CASSPPPARIQGYTF
CDR3nt: TGTGCCAGCAGCCCTCCTCCGGCTCGGATACAGGGCTACACCTTC

j_gene: TRBJ2-7
abundance: NA
d_gene: TRBD1
v_gene: TRBV18
CDR3aa: CASSPSDRGREQYF
CDR3nt: TGTGCCAGCTCACCCTCGGACAGGGGACGGGAGCAGTACTTC

j_gene: TRBJ1-2
abundance: NA
d_gene: TRBD1
v_gene: TRBV6-1
CDR3aa: CASSEFTGDHDYTF
CDR3nt: TGTGCCAGCAGTGAATTTACAGGGGATCATGACTACACCTTC

j_gene: TRBJ1-2
abundance: NA
d_gene: TRBD1
v_gene: TRBV9
CDR3aa: CASSARGERDRPGYTF
CDR3nt: TGTGCCAGCAGCGCGAGAGGGGAGAGGGACAGGCCAGGCTACACCTTC

j_gene: TRBJ2-2
abundance: NA
d_gene: TRBD2
v_gene: TRBV7-6
CDR3aa: CASSALGLEGTGELFF
CDR3nt: TGTGCCAGCAGCGCACTAGGACTAGAGGGCACCGGGGAGCTGTTTTTT

j_gene: TRBJ1-1
abundance: NA
d_gene: TRBD1
v_gene: TRBV19
CDR3aa: CASRAQSAGGTEAFF
CDR3nt: TGTGCCAGTAGAGCCCAAAGTGCAGGGGGGACTGAAGCTTTCTTT

j_gene: TRBJ2-3
abundance: NA
d_gene: TRBD2
v_gene: TRBV19
CDR3aa: CASSIGGGAIDTQYF
CDR3nt: TGTGCCAGTAGTATCGGCGGGGGGGCCATCGATACGCAGTATTTT

j_gene: TRBJ2-1
abundance: once
d_gene: NA
v_gene: TRBV15
CDR3aa: CATSRDDGTRNYNEQFF
CDR3nt: TGTGCCACCAGCAGAGATGATGGGACACGGAATTACAATGAGCAGTTCTTC

j_gene: TRBJ2-7
abundance: NA
d_gene: NA
v_gene: TRBV7-6
CDR3aa: CASSSQGEQYF
CDR3nt: TGTGCCAGCAGCTCGCAGGGCGAGCAGTACTTC

j_gene: TRBJ2-2
abundance: NA
d_gene: NA
v_gene: TRBV7-2
CDR3aa: CASSLVPGAGELFF
CDR3nt: TGTGCCAGCAGCTTAGTCCCAGGGGCCGGGGAGCTGTTTTTT

j_gene: TRBJ1-2
abundance: once
d_gene: NA
v_gene: TRBV9
CDR3aa: CASSGPQGFQGYTF
CDR3nt: TGTGCCAGCAGCGGGCCTCAGGGGTTCCAAGGCTACACCTTC

j_gene: TRBJ2-2
abundance: few
d_gene: TRBD2
v_gene: TRBV9
CDR3aa: CASSDGVRGDGELFF
CDR3nt: TGTGCCAGCAGCGACGGAGTTCGGGGGGACGGGGAGCTGTTTTTT

j_gene: TRBJ2-7
abundance: NA
d_gene: NA
v_gene: TRBV11-2
CDR3aa: CASSLGQALEQYF
CDR3nt: TGTGCCAGCAGCTTAGGACAGGCTCTCGAGCAGTACTTC

j_gene: TRBJ1-2
abundance: NA
d_gene: TRBD1
v_gene: TRBV7-8
CDR3aa: CASSLGRGRGYGYTF
CDR3nt: TGTGCCAGCAGCTTAGGGAGGGGGCGAGGCTATGGCTACACCTTC

j_gene: TRBJ1-1
abundance: NA
d_gene: NA
v_gene: TRBV19
CDR3aa: CASSLTSNTEAFF
CDR3nt: TGTGCCAGTAGTCTAACTTCCAACACTGAAGCTTTCTTT

j_gene: TRBJ1-1
abundance: NA
d_gene: NA
v_gene: TRBV19
CDR3aa: CASSTLSEAFF
CDR3nt: TGTGCCAGTAGTACCCTATCGGAAGCTTTCTTT

j_gene: TRBJ1-2
abundance: NA
d_gene: NA
v_gene: TRBV18
CDR3aa: CASSPIPTSYGYTF
CDR3nt: TGTGCCAGCTCACCGATCCCAACGAGCTATGGCTACACCTTC

j_gene: TRBJ2-1
abundance: NA
d_gene: TRBD2
v_gene: TRBV5-4
CDR3aa: CASGGGAPYEQFF
CDR3nt: TGTGCCAGCGGCGGGGGGGCTCCCTATGAGCAGTTCTTC

j_gene: TRBJ2-1
abundance: once
d_gene: TRBD2
v_gene: TRBV6-6
CDR3aa: CASRWTSGGDEQFF
CDR3nt: TGTGCCAGCAGATGGACTAGCGGGGGGGACGAGCAGTTCTTC

j_gene: TRBJ2-7
abundance: NA
d_gene: NA
v_gene: TRBV7-8
CDR3aa: CASSLSSRGAHGEQYF
CDR3nt: TGTGCCAGCAGCCTATCTAGCCGGGGGGCCCATGGCGAGCAGTACTTC

j_gene: TRBJ2-7
abundance: NA
d_gene: TRBD1
v_gene: TRBV7-2
CDR3aa: CASSRNTGGFYEQYF
CDR3nt: TGTGCCAGCAGCCGCAATACAGGGGGCTTTTACGAGCAGTACTTC

j_gene: TRBJ1-1
abundance: NA
d_gene: NA
v_gene: TRBV24-1
CDR3aa: CATSDTGTEAFF
CDR3nt: TGTGCCACCAGTGATACAGGCACTGAAGCTTTCTTT

j_gene: TRBJ2-7
abundance: NA
d_gene: NA
v_gene: TRBV7-9
CDR3aa: CASSSGEAYEQYF
CDR3nt: TGTGCCAGCAGCTCCGGGGAGGCCTACGAGCAGTACTTC

j_gene: TRBJ2-1
abundance: NA
d_gene: NA
v_gene: TRBV3-1/TRBV3-2
CDR3aa: CASSFFDNEQFF
CDR3nt: TGTGCCAGCAGCTTTTTCGACAATGAGCAGTTCTTC

j_gene: TRBJ2-7
abundance: once
d_gene: NA
v_gene: TRBV6-6
CDR3aa: CASSYMGGASYEQYF
CDR3nt: TGTGCCAGCAGTTACATGGGGGGGGCCTCCTACGAGCAGTACTTC

j_gene: TRBJ1-2
abundance: few
d_gene: TRBD1
v_gene: TRBV7-2
CDR3aa: CASSLGTGGSGYGYTF
CDR3nt: TGTGCCAGCAGCTTGGGGACAGGGGGCTCTGGCTATGGCTACACCTTC

j_gene: TRBJ1-1
abundance: NA
d_gene: TRBD1
v_gene: TRBV5-6
CDR3aa: CASRMGTASEAFF
CDR3nt: TGTGCCAGCAGGATGGGGACAGCGAGTGAAGCTTTCTTT

j_gene: TRBJ1-5
abundance: few
d_gene: TRBD1
v_gene: TRBV3-1/TRBV3-2
CDR3aa: CASSHAGQGRNQPQHF
CDR3nt: TGTGCCAGCAGCCACGCGGGACAGGGGAGAAATCAGCCCCAGCATTTT

j_gene: TRBJ2-5
abundance: NA
d_gene: NA
v_gene: TRBV5-6
CDR3aa: CASSLLADSETQYF
CDR3nt: TGTGCCAGCAGCTTGTTGGCCGACTCAGAGACCCAGTACTTC

j_gene: TRBJ2-7
abundance: few
d_gene: TRBD1
v_gene: TRBV6-6
CDR3aa: CASSYGAGGYEQYF
CDR3nt: TGTGCCAGCAGTTACGGTGCAGGGGGCTACGAGCAGTACTTC

j_gene: TRBJ1-5
abundance: once
d_gene: NA
v_gene: TRBV7-8
CDR3aa: CASTPIRDQPQHF
CDR3nt: TGTGCCAGCACCCCTATTCGGGATCAGCCCCAGCATTTT

j_gene: TRBJ1-6
abundance: NA
d_gene: TRBD1
v_gene: TRBV10-1
CDR3aa: CASSPGTGGYNSPLHF
CDR3nt: TGCGCCAGCAGTCCCGGGACAGGGGGATATAATTCACCCCTCCACTTT

j_gene: TRBJ1-6
abundance: NA
d_gene: NA
v_gene: TRBV6-5
CDR3aa: CASSSLGANSPLHF
CDR3nt: TGTGCCAGCAGTTCACTGGGGGCCAATTCACCCCTCCACTTT

j_gene: TRBJ1-1
abundance: once
d_gene: TRBD1
v_gene: TRBV6-4
CDR3aa: CASSDGKGQADTEAFF
CDR3nt: TGTGCCAGCAGTGACGGAAAGGGACAGGCAGACACTGAAGCTTTCTTT

j_gene: TRBJ1-1
abundance: NA
d_gene: NA
v_gene: TRBV6-5
CDR3aa: CASTRGSNTEAFF
CDR3nt: TGTGCCAGCACGCGGGGGTCGAACACTGAAGCTTTCTTT

j_gene: TRBJ1-1
abundance: NA
d_gene: TRBD1
v_gene: TRBV30
CDR3aa: CASTGGGNTEAFF
CDR3nt: TGTGCCTCTACCGGAGGGGGCAACACTGAAGCTTTCTTT

j_gene: TRBJ2-1
abundance: NA
d_gene: TRBD2
v_gene: TRBV19
CDR3aa: CASSIAISGGIGNEQFF
CDR3nt: TGTGCCAGTAGTATAGCGATCAGCGGGGGGATTGGGAATGAGCAGTTCTTC

j_gene: TRBJ2-7
abundance: once
d_gene: TRBD1
v_gene: TRBV7-2
CDR3aa: CASSLKPGTVYEQYF
CDR3nt: TGTGCCAGCAGCTTAAAACCGGGGACAGTCTACGAGCAGTACTTC

j_gene: TRBJ1-2
abundance: NA
d_gene: NA
v_gene: TRBV6-5
CDR3aa: CASSPTALRGYTF
CDR3nt: TGTGCCAGCAGTCCTACCGCCCTCCGGGGCTACACCTTC

j_gene: TRBJ2-7
abundance: NA
d_gene: NA
v_gene: TRBV9
CDR3aa: CASSSGTTYYEQYF
CDR3nt: TGTGCCAGCAGCTCAGGGACAACCTACTACGAGCAGTACTTC

j_gene: TRBJ1-2
abundance: NA
d_gene: TRBD1
v_gene: TRBV9
CDR3aa: CASSDTGTGIRGYTF
CDR3nt: TGTGCCAGCAGTGACACCGGGACAGGGATTCGTGGCTACACCTTC

j_gene: TRBJ1-2
abundance: NA
d_gene: TRBD1
v_gene: TRBV5-4
CDR3aa: CASSLDDRGPNYGYTF
CDR3nt: TGTGCCAGCAGCTTGGATGACAGGGGGCCTAACTATGGCTACACCTTC

j_gene: TRBJ1-1
abundance: NA
d_gene: NA
v_gene: TRBV27
CDR3aa: CASRLTGNTEAFF
CDR3nt: TGTGCCAGCAGACTGACAGGGAACACTGAAGCTTTCTTT

j_gene: TRBJ2-3
abundance: NA
d_gene: TRBD2
v_gene: TRBV4-2
CDR3aa: CASSQRGTKNTDTQYF
CDR3nt: TGTGCCAGCAGCCAAAGAGGGACTAAGAACACAGATACGCAGTATTTT

j_gene: TRBJ1-2
abundance: NA
d_gene: NA
v_gene: TRBV7-8
CDR3aa: CASSLFQGNPLFHGYTF
CDR3nt: TGTGCCAGCAGCTTATTTCAGGGTAACCCTCTATTCCATGGCTACACCTTC

j_gene: TRBJ2-5
abundance: NA
d_gene: NA
v_gene: TRBV15
CDR3aa: CATSYVRGQETQYF
CDR3nt: TGTGCCACCAGCTACGTCCGGGGCCAAGAGACCCAGTACTTC

j_gene: TRBJ1-3
abundance: NA
d_gene: NA
v_gene: TRBV6-5
CDR3aa: CASRPSGMKGNTIYF
CDR3nt: TGTGCCAGCAGACCGTCAGGGATGAAGGGAAACACCATATATTTT

j_gene: TRBJ1-2
abundance: NA
d_gene: NA
v_gene: TRBV5-4
CDR3aa: CASSSNRGGGGYTF
CDR3nt: TGTGCCAGCAGCTCCAACAGAGGGGGTGGTGGCTACACCTTC

j_gene: TRBJ1-6
abundance: NA
d_gene: NA
v_gene: TRBV27
CDR3aa: CASSLWIPGLNSPLHF
CDR3nt: TGTGCCAGCAGTTTATGGATACCGGGACTTAATTCACCCCTCCACTTT